A selection of T cell receptor beta chains follows, all from one sample in a study of cytomegalovirus exposure and HLA in healthy donors. Data came from immunoSEQ multiplex PCR; TCRdb stores just in-frame clones and leaves some out. In the table there are around 150,000 clones, roughly 70% of which are singletons. Sequenced material: PBMCs. All receptors come from a man aged 25-45 years in good health and CMV-seropositive. Both conserved end residues are part of each CDR3. A D gene is named only where the DNA matches it firmly. Rows may omit the clone size; those that give it use once, few, many or a size class.

j_gene	abundance	v_gene	d_gene	CDR3aa	CDR3nt
TRBJ2-1	few	TRBV28	TRBD1	CASRNMGQVSYNEQFF	TGTGCCAGCAGAAATATGGGACAGGTCTCCTACAATGAGCAGTTCTTC
TRBJ1-1	NA	TRBV6-5	NA	CASSYLYRMNTEAFF	TGTGCCAGCAGTTACTTGTACAGAATGAACACTGAAGCTTTCTTT
TRBJ1-2	NA	TRBV6-5	TRBD1	CASGPDGTEYGYPF	TGTGCCAGCGGTCCTGACGGGACAGAATATGGCTACCCCTTC
TRBJ2-1	NA	TRBV7-2	TRBD1	CASSLSGQSYNEQFF	TGTGCCAGCAGCTTGTCGGGACAGTCCTACAATGAGCAGTTCTTC
TRBJ1-1	NA	TRBV6-5	NA	CASSYARDTEAFF	TGTGCCAGCAGTTACGCGAGGGACACTGAAGCTTTCTTT
TRBJ2-4	few	TRBV7-2	TRBD2	CASSRPGGENIQYF	TGTGCCAGCAGCCGCCCCGGGGGGGAAAACATTCAGTACTTC
TRBJ2-3	NA	TRBV5-1	NA	CASSRDTDTQYF	TGCGCCAGCAGCAGAGACACAGATACGCAGTATTTT
TRBJ2-3	NA	TRBV7-9	NA	CASSNTGTSTDTQYF	TGTGCCAGCAGCAACACCGGGACTAGCACAGATACGCAGTATTTT
TRBJ2-5	few	TRBV5-1	TRBD2	CASSRLGGETQYF	TGCGCCAGCAGCCGGTTGGGGGGGGAGACCCAGTACTTC
TRBJ2-6	few	TRBV6-6	TRBD1	CASRGQGADGANVLTF	TGTGCCAGCAGAGGACAGGGGGCTGATGGGGCCAACGTCCTGACTTTC
TRBJ2-3	NA	TRBV7-9	NA	CASSSTRSRGRTDTQYF	TGTGCCAGCAGCTCCACCCGTAGCAGGGGTCGCACAGATACGCAGTATTTT
TRBJ2-7	NA	TRBV7-9	NA	CASSPSGETYEQYF	TGTGCCAGCAGCCCCTCTGGTGAAACCTACGAGCAGTACTTC
TRBJ2-5	NA	TRBV19	TRBD2	CASSSRDYQGTQYF	TGTGCCAGTAGTTCTCGGGACTATCAGGGGACCCAGTACTTC
TRBJ2-1	NA	TRBV7-6	TRBD2	CASSHGGGTGYNEQFF	TGTGCCAGCAGCCACGGGGGGGGAACTGGCTACAATGAGCAGTTCTTC
TRBJ2-1	NA	TRBV11-1	TRBD2	CASSLLAGVSEQFF	TGTGCCAGCAGCTTACTAGCGGGAGTCAGTGAGCAGTTCTTC
TRBJ1-1	NA	TRBV7-9	NA	CASSLDGRRGRGNTEAFF	TGTGCCAGCAGCTTAGACGGGAGGAGGGGCAGAGGGAACACTGAAGCTTTCTTT
TRBJ2-5	NA	TRBV11-3	NA	CASSLYETQYF	TGTGCCAGCAGCTTATATGAGACCCAGTACTTC
TRBJ2-4	NA	TRBV5-5	NA	CASSLAMAGFVKNIQYF	TGTGCCAGCAGCTTGGCCATGGCAGGGTTCGTTAAAAACATTCAGTACTTC
TRBJ2-7	NA	TRBV9	TRBD2	CASSVAEGGSYEQYF	TGTGCCAGCAGCGTGGCTGAGGGAGGGTCCTACGAGCAGTACTTC
TRBJ1-6	NA	TRBV27	NA	CASSARGGVSPLHF	TGTGCCAGCAGCGCACGAGGGGGTGTCTCACCCCTCCACTTT
TRBJ1-1	NA	TRBV27	NA	CASSLSDRNTEAFF	TGTGCCAGCAGTTTAAGCGACAGGAACACTGAAGCTTTCTTT
TRBJ2-6	NA	TRBV5-6	TRBD1	CASSANRGIVSGANVLTF	TGTGCCAGCAGCGCGAACAGGGGGATCGTATCTGGGGCCAACGTCCTGACTTTC
TRBJ2-5	NA	TRBV28	TRBD1	CASSPGQPGQETQYF	TGTGCCAGCAGTCCGGGACAGCCGGGCCAAGAGACCCAGTACTTC
TRBJ2-5	NA	TRBV10-1	TRBD2	CASSLAPGGPQETQYF	TGCGCCAGCAGCCTGGCCCCGGGAGGACCACAAGAGACCCAGTACTTC
TRBJ2-1	once	TRBV9	NA	CASSGTGIEQFF	TGTGCCAGCAGCGGTACAGGGATTGAGCAGTTCTTC
TRBJ1-6	NA	TRBV28	TRBD1	CASSSYRQGDNSPLHF	TGTGCCAGCAGTTCCTATAGACAGGGGGACAATTCACCCCTCCACTTT
TRBJ1-4	few	TRBV19	NA	CASSVKALGRAEKLFF	TGTGCCAGTAGTGTAAAAGCCCTAGGGCGGGCTGAAAAACTGTTTTTT
TRBJ2-1	NA	TRBV20-1	NA	CSASRGNEQFF	TGCAGTGCTAGTCGAGGCAATGAGCAGTTCTTC
TRBJ2-1	few	TRBV9	TRBD2	CASSVAFRASGRSYNEQFF	TGTGCCAGCAGCGTAGCGTTCAGAGCTAGCGGGAGGTCCTACAATGAGCAGTTCTTC
TRBJ1-2	NA	TRBV4-1	NA	CASSRPGEGYTF	TGCGCCAGCAGCCGCCCCGGGGAAGGCTACACCTTC
TRBJ1-1	NA	TRBV7-9	NA	CASSLARTLNTEAFF	TGTGCCAGCAGCTTAGCGCGGACACTTAACACTGAAGCTTTCTTT
TRBJ2-4	few	TRBV5-1	TRBD2	CASSAHHPGTSGSIRDIQYF	TGCGCCAGCAGCGCTCACCACCCCGGGACTAGCGGGAGTATCCGTGACATTCAGTACTTC
TRBJ1-3	NA	TRBV4-2	TRBD1	CASSQTGTGNTIYF	TGTGCCAGCAGCCAGACAGGGACTGGAAACACCATATATTTT
TRBJ1-1	NA	TRBV30	TRBD1	CAWDKTGVGTEAFF	TGTGCCTGGGACAAGACAGGGGTGGGGACTGAAGCTTTCTTT
TRBJ1-5	NA	TRBV5-8	NA	CASSSGRSNQPQHF	TGTGCCAGCAGCTCAGGGCGATCCAATCAGCCCCAGCATTTT
TRBJ1-2	NA	TRBV7-9	NA	CASSLGGHGYTF	TGTGCCAGCAGCTTAGGCGGCCACGGCTACACCTTC
TRBJ2-5	NA	TRBV18	TRBD2	CASSPAGVQETQYF	TGTGCCAGCTCACCCGCGGGGGTGCAAGAGACCCAGTACTTC
TRBJ2-1	NA	TRBV19	TRBD2	CASSRAASGSSYNEQFF	TGTGCCAGTAGTAGAGCGGCTAGCGGGAGCTCCTACAATGAGCAGTTCTTC
TRBJ2-7	many	TRBV14	TRBD1	CASKTTGQSYEQYF	TGTGCCAGTAAGACAACGGGACAGAGCTACGAGCAGTACTTC
TRBJ1-4	few	TRBV6-5	NA	CASSYTQGLGREKLFF	TGTGCCAGCAGTTACACACAGGGTTTGGGGCGGGAAAAACTGTTTTTT
TRBJ1-1	few	TRBV5-1	TRBD1	CASSSTGTGGTEAFF	TGCGCCAGCAGCTCTACCGGGACAGGGGGCACTGAAGCTTTCTTT
TRBJ2-7	NA	TRBV5-1	TRBD2	CASSLVSGTRSYEQYF	TGCGCCAGCAGCTTGGTTTCTGGGACTAGGTCCTACGAGCAGTACTTC
TRBJ1-4	few	TRBV19	NA	CASSEGGRGEKLFF	TGTGCCAGTAGTGAGGGGGGGAGAGGGGAAAAACTGTTTTTT